This entry lists 22 T cell receptor beta chains sequenced from one sample in a study of technical replicates of blood from four donors. The data were produced by immunoSEQ multiplex PCR, yet TCRdb's version contains in-frame clones alone and is incomplete. The sample includes 12,000 or so clones, 85% to 95% of them seen just once. The material sequenced was PBMCs. The origin of the receptors is a human donor in good health.

This clone was counted a single time. The V call is TRBV5-1, the J call TRBJ1-5; 7 nucleotides match TRBD1. The germline gives CDR1 SGHRS, CDR2 YFSETQ. V lost 7 bases, J lost 3 bases, and 13 bases stayed unmatched. This CDR3 has 16 amino acids. As DNA, the CDR3 is TGCGCCAGCGCAGGGACAGACTACCCTCTCAATCAGCCCCAGCATTTT. Encoded protein: CASAGTDYPLNQPQHF.

The CDR3 sequence is CASSLGSSNNEQFF. Here the CDR3 DNA reads TGCGCCAGCAGCTTGGGTTCTAGTAACAATGAGCAGTTCTTC. The chain recombines TRBV5-1 with TRBJ2-1; D is unclear. CDR1 is SGHRS and CDR2 is YFSETQ in the germline V gene. Trimming pared 0 bases from V and 5 bases from J, leaving 9 bases between. The CDR3 length is 14 residues.

The chain couples TRBV6-4 to TRBJ2-3, with D possibly being TRBD1 (5 bases). CDR3 length equals 14 residues. V dropped 6 bases and J dropped 3 bases, with 13 bases sitting between them. Germline assignment: CDR1 MRHNA and CDR2 SNTAGT. CDR3 protein: CASSQGRETDTQYF. The CDR3 bases are TGTGCCAGCAGCCAGGGAAGGGAAACAGATACGCAGTATTTT.

The chain couples TRBV11-2 to TRBJ1-1; the D is unclear. Trimming took off 6 bases at V and 2 bases at J, with 13 bases between the two ends. Germline V gene lookup returns CDR1 SGHAT and CDR2 FQNNGV. The CDR3 spans 14 residues. The CDR3 region is CASRQQTDNTEAFF. CDR3 in DNA: TGTGCCAGCAGGCAACAAACAGACAACACTGAAGCTTTCTTT.

This sequence joins TRBV29-1 and TRBJ2-1; 7 bases line up with TRBD2. CDR3 size: 13 residues. In germline, CDR1 is SQVTM, CDR2 ANQGSEA. J lost 9 bases, V lost 6 bases, and 11 bases had no gene match. The CDR3 sequence is CSVMGAGHTEQFF. CDR3 in DNA: TGCAGCGTCATGGGAGCGGGGCACACTGAGCAGTTCTTC.

The chain has TRBV18 and TRBJ2-1, with TRBD2 matching 7 bases. With V trimmed by 3 bases and J by 3 bases, 5 bases remained unmatched. The CDR3 totals 15 residues. Germline V gene data show CDR1 as KGHSH and CDR2 as LQKENI. The CDR3 coding sequence is TGTGCCAGCTCACCTCTACCGGGAGGCTACAATGAGCAGTTCTTC. Translated: CASSPLPGGYNEQFF.

The chain carries TRBV30 and TRBJ2-7; 9 nucleotides align to TRBD1. The V segment lost 1 base and the J segment 5 bases; nucleotides outside the gene matches: 9. CDR3 length equals 15 residues. Germline V CDR1 and CDR2: GTSNPN, SVGIG (reference sequence). CDR3 loop: CAWSDTGTGLHEQYF. CDR3 sequence (DNA): TGTGCCTGGAGTGATACCGGGACAGGGCTCCACGAGCAGTACTTC.

The chain has TRBV6-6 and TRBJ2-3; the match to TRBD1 covers 7 bases. CDR1 and CDR2 (germline): MNHNY, SVGAGI (reference sequence). V lost 6 bases, J lost 1 base, and 7 bases stayed unmatched. There are 15 residues in the CDR3. The CDR3 DNA reads TGTGCCAGCAGGCGAACCGGGACAGGCACAGATACGCAGTATTTT. As protein: CASRRTGTGTDTQYF.

The V call is TRBV27, the J call TRBJ2-3; 11 bases are shared with TRBD2. This CDR3 has 16 amino acids. The junction had 6 bases not matched to a gene; V was cut back by 4 bases and J by 3 bases. In germline, CDR1 is MNHEY, CDR2 SMNVEV (reference sequence). The CDR3 sequence: CASSSMLAGGTDTQYF. CDR3 coding DNA: TGTGCCAGCAGTTCTATGCTAGCGGGAGGAACAGATACGCAGTATTTT.

The chain carries TRBV18 and TRBJ2-2; D is perhaps TRBD1 (5 bases). The germline V gene has CDR1 KGHSH and CDR2 LQKENI. The CDR3 spans 14 residues. The V and J ends lost 3 bases and 1 base respectively, with 6 bases between them. Here the CDR3 reads CASSPTGNTGELFF. Written as DNA, the CDR3 is TGTGCCAGCTCACCCACAGGGAACACCGGGGAGCTGTTTTTT.

This sequence joins TRBV27 and TRBJ2-6; D unclear. This CDR3 is built from 14 residues. Germline CDR1 reads MNHEY; CDR2 reads SMNVEV (reference sequence). Trimming took off 1 base at V and 1 base at J, with 2 bases between the two ends. The CDR3 coding sequence is TGTGCCAGCAGTTTATTATCTGGGGCCAACGTCCTGACTTTC. Its translation is CASSLLSGANVLTF.

V usage is TRBV7-8 and J usage is TRBJ1-2; 8 nucleotides agree with TRBD1. Germline CDR1 SGHVS, CDR2 FQNEAQ. The CDR3 runs to 14 residues. Trimming removed 5 bases from V and 8 bases from J; junction bases left unmatched: 10. The CDR3 DNA sequence: TGTGCCAGCAGCCTGGGACAGGCTAGGGAAGGCTACACCTTC. Its translation: CASSLGQAREGYTF.

The chain employs TRBV6-5 and TRBJ1-3, with 9 bases matching TRBD1. Trimming took 4 bases from V and 4 from J; bases not matched to a gene: 5. The CDR3 covers 15 residues. In germline, CDR1 is MNHEY, CDR2 SVGAGI. Here the CDR3 DNA reads TGTGCCAGCAGTTCCGGGACAGGGATCGGAAACACCATATATTTT. It specifies CASSSGTGIGNTIYF.

V is TRBV28 and J is TRBJ2-2; weak D call: TRBD1 (6 bases). CDR3 length equals 16 residues. CDR1 and CDR2 (germline): MDHEN, SYDVKM. Trimming shortened V by 1 base and J by 2 bases, and 11 bases separated the two germline ends. The DNA of the CDR3 is TGTGCCAGCAGTTTATTGACAGGAGATAACACCGGGGAGCTGTTTTTT. Its translation is CASSLLTGDNTGELFF.

The V gene is TRBV2, the J gene TRBJ2-1, with 10 nucleotides matching TRBD2. The CDR3 spans 15 residues. J gave up 7 bases and V 7 bases, and 10 bases lay outside the gene matches. CDR1 and CDR2 from the germline V gene are SNHLY and FYNNEI. The CDR3 DNA sequence: TGTGCCAGCACCAAAGCGGGAGGGCCTATGAATGAGCAGTTCTTC. It translates to CASTKAGGPMNEQFF. Looking up the rest from reference TRBV2 and TRBJ2-1 gives the full variable domain: EPEVTQTPSHQVTQMGQEVILRCVPISNHLYFYWYRQILGQKVEFLVSFYNNEISEKSEIFDDQFSVERPDGSNFTLKIRSTKLEDSAMYFCASTKAGGPMNEQFFGPGTRLTVL.

V gene TRBV4-1 combines with J gene TRBJ1-2, with TRBD1 matching 7 bases. Per germline, CDR1 MGHRA and CDR2 YSYEKL. CDR3 length: 15 residues. V lost 3 bases, J lost 5 bases, and 9 bases stayed unmatched. CDR3 region: CASSHPDRVNYGYTF. The DNA for the CDR3 is TGCGCCAGCAGCCACCCCGACAGGGTAAATTATGGCTACACCTTC.

The V call is TRBV19, the J call TRBJ1-2, with D perhaps matching TRBD1 (6 bases). The CDR3 has 15 amino acids. Germline CDR1 and CDR2: LNHDA and SQIVND (reference sequence). With 4 bases removed from V and 7 bases from J, the gap between germline ends came to 19 bases. The CDR3 DNA follows: TGTGCCAGTAGTACCCGCCCCACAGGGTTGGGTGGCTACACCTTC. It yields the protein CASSTRPTGLGGYTF.

For the CDR3, the DNA is TGTGCCAGCAGTTCCATCACAGATACGCAGTATTTT. Translation: CASSSITDTQYF. The chain is built from TRBV27 and TRBJ2-3; D not resolved. The V gene lost 4 bases and the J gene lost 2 bases, with 4 bases spanning the gap. The germline V gene has CDR1 MNHEY and CDR2 SMNVEV (reference sequence). There are 12 residues in the CDR3.

The rearrangement joins TRBV19 to TRBJ2-2, with unresolved D. This CDR3 has 12 amino acids. Germline CDR1 LNHDA, CDR2 SQIVND (reference sequence). V was trimmed by 10 bases and J by 6 bases, leaving 12 bases between them. In DNA form, the CDR3 reads TGTGCCATTATGCGATCATCCGGGGAGCTGTTTTTT. Translated, it gives CAIMRSSGELFF.

CDR3 region: CASSSIRDRGPHEQYF. The CDR3 nucleotides are TGTGCCAGCAGCTCGATCCGGGACAGGGGGCCTCACGAGCAGTACTTC. The V gene is TRBV11-2, the J gene TRBJ2-7; 12 bases fit TRBD1. CDR1 is SGHAT, CDR2 FQNNGV, per germline. The V segment lost 4 bases and the J segment 5 bases; nucleotides outside the gene matches: 9. This CDR3 is built from 16 residues.

The chain carries TRBV6-1 and TRBJ2-1; a possible D gene is TRBD2 (6 bases). This CDR3 is built from 14 residues. The germline V gene has CDR1 MNHNS and CDR2 SASEGT. Trimming stripped 7 bases from V and 6 bases from J, with 16 bases between. CDR3 region: CASTVGTGTNEQFF. In DNA, the CDR3 is TGTGCCAGCACCGTAGGGACTGGGACCAATGAGCAGTTCTTC.

The chain has TRBV7-9 and TRBJ2-3, with 8 bases matching TRBD2. Germline lookup yields CDR1 SEHNR and CDR2 FQNEAQ (reference sequence). With 10 bases clipped from V and 3 bases from J, the junction kept 9 bases outside the gene matches. The CDR3 runs 14 residues. CDR3 sequence: CAKTPGLETDTQYF. CDR3 nucleotide sequence: TGTGCCAAAACGCCGGGACTAGAAACAGATACGCAGTATTTT.